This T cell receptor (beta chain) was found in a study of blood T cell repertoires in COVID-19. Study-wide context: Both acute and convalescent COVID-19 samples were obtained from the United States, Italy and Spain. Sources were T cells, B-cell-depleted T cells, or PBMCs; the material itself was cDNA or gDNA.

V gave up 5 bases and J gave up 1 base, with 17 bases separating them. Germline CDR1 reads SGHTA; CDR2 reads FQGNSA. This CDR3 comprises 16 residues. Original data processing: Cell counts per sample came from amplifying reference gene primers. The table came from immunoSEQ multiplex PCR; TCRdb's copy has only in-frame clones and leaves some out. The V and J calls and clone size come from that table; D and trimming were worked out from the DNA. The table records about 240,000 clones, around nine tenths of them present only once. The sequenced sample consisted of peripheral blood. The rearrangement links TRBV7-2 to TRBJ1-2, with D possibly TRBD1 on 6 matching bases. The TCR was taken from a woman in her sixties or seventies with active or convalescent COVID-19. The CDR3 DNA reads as TGTGCCAGCAGCGCCGGGGAGGGGACAATTAACTATGGCTACACCTTC. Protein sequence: CASSAGEGTINYGYTF. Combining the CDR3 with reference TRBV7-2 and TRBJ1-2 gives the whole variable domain GAGVSQSPSNKVTEKGKDVELRCDPISGHTALYWYRQSLGQGLEFLIYFQGNSAPDKSGLPSDRFSAERTGGSVSTLTIQRTQQEDSAVYLCASSAGEGTINYGYTFGSGTRLTVV.